These 28 T cell receptor beta chains came from one sample sequenced in a study of cytotoxic CD8 clonotypes in ibrutinib-treated CLL. Method: immunoSEQ multiplex PCR; TCRdb's copy keeps in-frame clones and lacks some. The top ten hold approximately 15% of the sample, which has more than 200,000 clones, under 75% seen once. The starting material was PBMCs, obtained after 24 months of ibrutinib treatment. The origin of the receptors is a human donor with chronic lymphocytic leukemia.

J is TRBJ2-3 and V is TRBV4-3; 7 bases match TRBD2. The V segment lost 1 base and the J segment 0 bases; nucleotides outside the gene matches: 4. The CDR3 extends over 16 amino acids. The germline V gene encodes CDR1 LGHNA and CDR2 YSLEER. CDR3 bases: TGCGCCAGCAGCCAAGGTCGGGGGGAGAGCACAGATACGCAGTATTTT. Its protein is CASSQGRGESTDTQYF.

The chain links TRBV20-1 to TRBJ1-1, with no clear D. The length of the CDR3 is 11 residues. From germline, CDR1 is DFQATT and CDR2 SNEGSKA (reference sequence). The V gene lost 1 base and the J gene lost 7 bases, with 7 bases spanning the gap. In DNA form, the CDR3 reads TGCAGTGCTAGAGTGGACGATGAAGCTTTCTTT. This sequence encodes CSARVDDEAFF.

The chain is built from TRBV7-9 and TRBJ2-7; possibly TRBD1 for D (6 bases). Germline lookup yields CDR1 SEHNR and CDR2 FQNEAQ (reference sequence). Trimming shortened V by 5 bases and J by 0 bases, and 11 bases separated the two germline ends. The CDR3 has 14 amino acids. The CDR3 region is CASSQDRSSYEQYF. The CDR3 bases are TGTGCCAGCAGCCAAGACAGGAGCTCCTACGAGCAGTACTTC.

V usage is TRBV28 and J usage is TRBJ1-1, with D possibly matching TRBD1 (5 bases). The CDR3 loop spans 15 amino acids. V dropped 2 bases and J dropped 4 bases, with 14 bases sitting between them. Germline lookup yields CDR1 MDHEN and CDR2 SYDVKM. CDR3 DNA sequence: TGTGCCAGCAGTTTAGGCATTTTCGGGACCACTGAAGCTTTCTTT. Its translation is CASSLGIFGTTEAFF.

The chain combines TRBV11-2 with TRBJ2-5, with 7 bases identical to TRBD1. The germline V gene encodes CDR1 SGHAT and CDR2 FQNNGV. V gave up 4 bases and J gave up 7 bases; unmatched junction bases: 6. The CDR3 length is 13 residues. CDR3 region: CASSSRQGGTQYF. Written as DNA, the CDR3 is TGTGCCAGCAGCTCCCGACAGGGTGGGACCCAGTACTTC.

The chain links TRBV6-4 to TRBJ2-7, with D possibly being TRBD2 (5 bases). Between the trimmed V and J ends, which lost 0 bases and 11 bases, there was a span of 5 bases. This CDR3 has 10 residues. CDR1 and CDR2 (germline): MRHNA, SNTAGT. CDR3 DNA sequence: TGTGCCAGCAGTGACTCGAGGGAGTACTTC. Its translation is CASSDSREYF.

The chain uses TRBV2 and TRBJ1-5; maybe TRBD1 (6 bases). V lost 6 bases and J 1 base, leaving 10 bases between the germline ends. CDR3 length: 14 residues. Germline CDR1 is SNHLY and CDR2 is FYNNEI. CDR3 amino acids: CASRTDRSNQPQHF. In DNA, the CDR3 is TGTGCCAGCAGAACAGACAGGAGCAATCAGCCCCAGCATTTT.

This clone has a count of ten or more. The chain combines TRBV15 with TRBJ2-7; D gene unclear. CDR1 LNHNV and CDR2 YYDKDF come from the germline V gene (reference sequence). The V and J ends lost 0 bases and 1 base respectively, with 10 bases between them. The CDR3 sequence is 15 residues long. CDR3 sequence (DNA): TGTGCCACCAGCAGAGATCGGAGTAAATCCTACGAGCAGTACTTC. Its translation: CATSRDRSKSYEQYF.

V and J are TRBV7-9 and TRBJ2-4; D unclear. V lost 10 bases, J lost 0 bases, and 10 bases lay in between. Germline lookup yields CDR1 SEHNR and CDR2 FQNEAQ (reference sequence). The CDR3 totals 13 residues. The CDR3 spells CATSDGAKNIQYF. The CDR3 DNA is TGTGCCACCTCGGACGGAGCCAAAAACATTCAGTACTTC.

The chain links TRBV5-1 to TRBJ2-7; TRBD1 or TRBD2 may be the D gene (5 bases each). The CDR3 sequence is 15 residues long. Germline CDR1 reads SGHRS; CDR2 reads YFSETQ. The germline V and J ends were trimmed by 3 bases and 4 bases, with 17 bases remaining between them. The CDR3, as DNA: TGCGCCAGCAGCTCATTACCGGGACCAGAGTACGAGCAGTACTTC. It is translated as CASSSLPGPEYEQYF. Looking up the rest from reference TRBV5-1 and TRBJ2-7 gives the full variable domain: KAGVTQTPRYLIKTRGQQVTLSCSPISGHRSVSWYQQTPGQGLQFLFEYFSETQRNKGNFPGRFSGRQFSNSRSEMNVSTLELGDSALYLCASSSLPGPEYEQYFGPGTRLTVT.

The V gene is TRBV19, the J gene TRBJ2-2, with D unclear. The CDR3 runs 14 residues. CDR1 LNHDA and CDR2 SQIVND come from the germline V gene (reference sequence). V shed 3 bases and J shed 4 bases, with 9 bases lying between them. The CDR3 loop reads CASSMGSTTGELFF. CDR3 nucleotides: TGTGCCAGTAGTATGGGCAGTACCACCGGGGAGCTGTTTTTT.

This clone has only a few counts. The chain joins TRBV7-8 to TRBJ1-3; D might be TRBD1 (5 bases). CDR1 is SGHVS, CDR2 FQNEAQ, per germline. The CDR3 is 12 amino acids. V lost 10 bases, J lost 4 bases, and 11 bases lay in between. CDR3 in amino acids: CATAGGGNTIYF. As DNA, the CDR3 is TGTGCCACTGCCGGGGGGGGAAACACCATATATTTT.

V and J are TRBV15 and TRBJ2-6; D remains unclear. Trimming left V 0 bases short and J 6 bases short, with 3 bases between. The germline V gene has CDR1 LNHNV and CDR2 YYDKDF (reference sequence). This CDR3 contains 13 residues. DNA for the CDR3: TGTGCCACCAGCAGAGAGGAGGCCAACGTCCTGACTTTC. It is translated as CATSREEANVLTF.

The genes are TRBV5-1 and TRBJ2-7; 7 nucleotides match TRBD2. The CDR3 covers 14 residues. Germline V CDR1 and CDR2: SGHRS, YFSETQ. J lost 1 base, V lost 4 bases, and 5 bases had no gene match. The CDR3 DNA is TGCGCCAGCAGCGACCAGCGGGGTTCCTACGAGCAGTACTTC. Translating gives CASSDQRGSYEQYF.

The chain uses TRBV6-5 and TRBJ1-4, with D tentatively TRBD1 (5 bases). The ends were cut back, 7 bases at V and 12 bases at J, with 15 bases in the middle. The CDR3 length is 12 residues. Germline loops: CDR1 MNHEY, CDR2 SVGAGI. CDR3 region: CASTTVGGELFF. The CDR3 DNA reads as TGTGCCAGCACCACCGTTGGGGGTGAACTGTTTTTT.

This chain connects TRBV28 to TRBJ1-5; D call uncertain. With 8 bases removed from V and 7 bases from J, the gap between germline ends came to 12 bases. CDR3 length: 12 amino acids. The germline V gene encodes CDR1 MDHEN and CDR2 SYDVKM. The CDR3 is CASGIFGQPQHF. The CDR3 coding sequence is TGTGCCAGCGGCATTTTTGGCCAGCCCCAGCATTTT.

This chain joins TRBV10-3 and TRBJ2-7, with D hard to call. Germline V gene data show CDR1 as ENHRY and CDR2 as SYGVKD. The CDR3 runs to 13 residues. The V and J ends lost 10 bases and 2 bases respectively, with 15 bases between them. CDR3 in DNA: TGTGCCACGGCAACCGGGCAGGCCTACGAGCAGTACTTC. It specifies CATATGQAYEQYF.

This clone was observed a few times. The genes are TRBV6-5 and TRBJ1-2, with 9 positions matching TRBD1. V trimming: 6 bases; J trimming: 9 bases; junction bases outside the gene matches: 11. This CDR3 spans 14 amino acids. Looked up from germline, CDR1 is MNHEY and CDR2 is SVGAGI. The CDR3 coding sequence is TGTGCCAGCAGAGTGGGACAGGGTAGTCTTCGCTACACCTTC. Protein product: CASRVGQGSLRYTF.

V gene TRBV6-6 combines with J gene TRBJ2-1; 10 nucleotides match TRBD1. Germline CDR1 and CDR2: MNHNY and SVGAGI (reference sequence). The trim removed 0 bases at V and 6 bases at J, leaving 2 bases unmatched. This CDR3 is 15 amino acids long. As DNA, the CDR3 is TGTGCCAGCAGTTACTCAGGGACAGGGGCCAATGAGCAGTTCTTC. It yields the protein CASSYSGTGANEQFF.

The chain uses TRBV7-9 and TRBJ2-7, with TRBD1 identical over 9 bases. Germline loops: CDR1 SEHNR, CDR2 FQNEAQ (reference sequence). Unmatched junction bases numbered 6, after V lost 5 bases and J lost 4 bases. The CDR3 loop spans 14 amino acids. The CDR3 reads CASSAGTGKYEQYF. For the CDR3, the DNA is TGTGCCAGCAGCGCCGGGACAGGGAAGTACGAGCAGTACTTC.

The chain has TRBV4-1 and TRBJ2-5, with 9 bases identical to TRBD2. CDR3 length equals 16 residues. From germline, CDR1 is MGHRA and CDR2 YSYEKL. The trim removed 0 bases at V and 4 bases at J, leaving 6 bases unmatched. In nucleotides, the CDR3 is TGCGCCAGCAGCCAAGACTGGGGGCGGGAGGGAGAGACCCAGTACTTC. It yields the protein CASSQDWGREGETQYF.

The chain couples TRBV4-3 to TRBJ2-1; D remains ambiguous. V was shortened by 1 base and J by 9 bases, with 19 bases between the two germline ends. Germline-derived CDR1 and CDR2 are LGHNA and YSLEER. This CDR3 comprises 16 residues. This CDR3 reads CASSQGGVGVHGEQFF. Written as DNA, the CDR3 is TGCGCCAGCAGCCAAGGGGGTGTGGGTGTACATGGTGAGCAGTTCTTC.

This chain links TRBV4-3 with TRBJ2-7; D gene uncertain. CDR1 LGHNA and CDR2 YSLEER come from the germline V gene. V was shortened by 0 bases and J by 5 bases, with 17 bases between the two germline ends. This CDR3 spans 16 amino acids. This CDR3 is CASSQEPAPRSHEQYF. The CDR3 nucleotides read TGCGCCAGCAGCCAAGAGCCGGCACCGAGGTCCCACGAGCAGTACTTC.

The chain links TRBV7-9 to TRBJ1-5; 8 bases fit TRBD1. This CDR3 is built from 16 residues. V trimming: 4 bases; J trimming: 1 base; junction bases outside the gene matches: 6. From germline, CDR1 is SEHNR and CDR2 FQNEAQ (reference sequence). CDR3 in DNA: TGTGCCAGCAGCTCTGGACAGGGAAGCAGCAATCAGCCCCAGCATTTT. This encodes CASSSGQGSSNQPQHF.

This chain links TRBV28 with TRBJ1-1, with D possibly matching TRBD1 (6 bases). Germline V CDR1 and CDR2: MDHEN, SYDVKM. Trimming shortened V by 4 bases and J by 0 bases, and 12 bases separated the two germline ends. The CDR3 covers 15 residues. The CDR3 nucleotides are TGTGCCAGCAGTTCAGCGGACAGAATGAACACTGAAGCTTTCTTT. Encoded protein: CASSSADRMNTEAFF.

The chain uses TRBV29-1 and TRBJ2-1; tentative D call: TRBD2 (6 bases). Germline CDR1 reads SQVTM; CDR2 reads ANQGSEA. V was trimmed by 6 bases and J by 7 bases, leaving 22 bases between them. This CDR3 spans 15 amino acids. The chain's CDR3 is CSVGGPGGGHNEQFF. CDR3 in DNA: TGCAGCGTCGGAGGGCCCGGAGGAGGGCATAATGAGCAGTTCTTC.

The sample holds one count of this clone. Here the CDR3 DNA reads TGTGCCAGCAGCCAAGAGGGACTAGCACGCTACGAGCAGTACTTC. Residues: CASSQEGLARYEQYF. The rearrangement uses TRBV4-2 and TRBJ2-7, with TRBD2 matching over 9 bases. The CDR3 loop spans 15 amino acids. The V gene end was trimmed by 0 bases and the J gene end by 3 bases; junction bases not matched to a gene: 3. Germline CDR1 and CDR2: LGHNA and YNFKEQ.

This sequence joins TRBV30 and TRBJ2-3; D is undetermined. The CDR3 is made up of 14 amino acids. Germline CDR1 is GTSNPN and CDR2 is SVGIG (reference sequence). V gave up 3 bases and J gave up 0 bases, with 10 bases separating them. As DNA, the CDR3 is TGTGCCTGGAGAAAGGTACAGAGCACAGATACGCAGTATTTT. Translated: CAWRKVQSTDTQYF.